The TCR beta chain under discussion was sequenced for a study of neurological immune-mediated disorders. Synthesis of cDNA was performed by 5'RACE using 10-nucleotide random UMIs. Each sequencing run yielded over 200 million TCR-beta sequences from 15-18 subjects. TCRdb analysed the 5' RACE reads with MiXCR anew, one entry per CDR3 protein. The sample holds around 62,000 distinct CDR3 sequences; around 4% are singletons and the top ten take more than 2.5%. The junction had 10 bases not matched to a gene; V was cut back by 5 bases and J by 3 bases. Germline lookup yields CDR1 DFQATT and CDR2 SNEGSKA (reference sequence). This CDR3 has 15 amino acids. This clonotype came up many times. Antigen unknown. General study results and limits: Phylogenetic grouping assigned the repertoires of 18 of 34 multiple sclerosis patients to a single related-CDR3 cluster, which may represent a signature.

The TCR comes from a man over 45 with multiple sclerosis. The chain has TRBV20-1 and TRBJ1-1; TRBD1 matches at 9 bases. Sequencing was carried out using PBMCs. The CDR3 loop reads CSALTTGGEDTEAFF. The CDR3 DNA reads as TGCAGTGCTCTTACAACAGGGGGCGAGGACACTGAAGCTTTCTTT.